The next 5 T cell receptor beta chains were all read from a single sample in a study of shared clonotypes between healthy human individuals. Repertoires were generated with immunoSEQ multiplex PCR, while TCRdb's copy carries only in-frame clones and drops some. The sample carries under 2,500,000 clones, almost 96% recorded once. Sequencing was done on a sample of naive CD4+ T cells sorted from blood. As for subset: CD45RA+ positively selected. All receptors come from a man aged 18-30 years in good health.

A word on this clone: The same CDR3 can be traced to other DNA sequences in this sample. CDR3 sequence (DNA): TGTGCCAGCAGCTTGACGGGCACAGATACGCAGTATTTT. Its translation is CASSLTGTDTQYF. The chain couples TRBV7-9 to TRBJ2-3, with D uncertain. The germline V and J ends were trimmed by 3 bases and 1 base, with 5 bases remaining between them. Germline V gives CDR1 SEHNR, CDR2 FQNEAQ (reference sequence). The CDR3 covers 13 residues.

The CDR3 loop reads CASVRDPRGNTEAFF. The CDR3 DNA sequence: TGCGCCAGCGTAAGGGACCCTCGGGGGAACACTGAAGCTTTCTTT. This rearrangement joins TRBV4-1 to TRBJ1-1; perhaps TRBD1 as D (5 bases). The V gene's germline CDR1 is MGHRA and CDR2 YSYEKL. Trimming removed 8 bases from V and 1 base from J, with 17 bases in between. The CDR3 is made up of 15 amino acids.

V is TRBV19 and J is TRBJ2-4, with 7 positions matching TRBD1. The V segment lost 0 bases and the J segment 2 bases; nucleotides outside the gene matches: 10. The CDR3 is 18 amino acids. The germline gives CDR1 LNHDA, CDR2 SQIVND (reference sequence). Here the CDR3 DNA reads TGTGCCAGTAGTATAGATCCGAGACAGGGAGAGTCCAAAAACATTCAGTACTTC. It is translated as CASSIDPRQGESKNIQYF.

The DNA of the CDR3 is TGTGCCAGCTCACCCTCTAGCGGTCACTACCAAGAGACCCAGTACTTC. The encoded protein is CASSPSSGHYQETQYF. The chain carries TRBV18 and TRBJ2-5, with 7 bases lining up with TRBD2. This CDR3 region has 16 residues. The germline CDR1 and CDR2 sequences are KGHSH and LQKENI. J gave up 0 bases and V 3 bases, and 7 bases lay outside the gene matches.

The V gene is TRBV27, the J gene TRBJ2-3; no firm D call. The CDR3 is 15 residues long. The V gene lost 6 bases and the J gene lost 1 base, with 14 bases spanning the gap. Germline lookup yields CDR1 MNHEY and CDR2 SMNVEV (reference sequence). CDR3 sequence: CASRLARRGTDTQYF. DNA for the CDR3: TGTGCCAGCAGACTCGCGCGGAGAGGCACAGATACGCAGTATTTT.